Shown below are 30 T cell receptor beta chains from a single sample sequenced in a study of blood T cell repertoires in COVID-19. The protocol was immunoSEQ multiplex PCR, while the TCRdb copy is restricted to in-frame clones and leaves out a portion. The table includes about 300,000 clones, 85% to 90% detected once. Sequencing was carried out using peripheral blood. Every receptor here comes from a woman aged 25 to 39 with COVID-19, enrolled during active disease.

The chain uses TRBV5-5 and TRBJ1-4; TRBD1 is a possible D gene (5 bases). V gave up 4 bases and J gave up 7 bases, with 17 bases separating them. The CDR3 totals 15 residues. Germline CDR1 SGHKS, CDR2 YYEKEE (reference sequence). CDR3 residues: CASSPSGNFGEKLFF. The CDR3 nucleotides are TGTGCCAGCAGCCCGTCAGGGAATTTCGGTGAAAAACTGTTTTTT.

The rearrangement uses TRBV6-5 and TRBJ1-1; D is uncertain. V was cut by 2 bases and J by 5 bases, with 9 bases left in between. The germline V gene has CDR1 MNHEY and CDR2 SVGAGI. This CDR3 is built from 13 residues. CDR3 bases: TGTGCCAGCAGTTACCATGGGAGAACTGAAGCTTTCTTT. This sequence encodes CASSYHGRTEAFF.

The genes are TRBV5-4 and TRBJ1-5, with 9 bases identical to TRBD1. J gave up 5 bases and V 4 bases, and 7 bases lay outside the gene matches. The CDR3 consists of 15 residues. Germline CDR1 reads SGHNT; CDR2 reads YYREEE (reference sequence). The DNA for the CDR3 is TGTGCCAGCAGCGTTAAACAGGGGGCTGATCAGCCCCAGCATTTT. It translates to CASSVKQGADQPQHF. The variable domain in full, completed from reference TRBV5-4 and TRBJ1-5, reads ETGVTQSPTHLIKTRGQQVTLRCSSQSGHNTVSWYQQALGQGPQFIFQYYREEENGRGNFPPRFSGLQFPNYSSELNVNALELDDSALYLCASSVKQGADQPQHFGDGTRLSIL.

This chain connects TRBV2 to TRBJ1-6, with 7 nucleotides matching TRBD1. CDR3 length: 19 amino acids. V shed 4 bases, J shed 7 bases, and the junction held 19 bases outside the gene matches. CDR1 SNHLY and CDR2 FYNNEI come from the germline V gene. The CDR3 spells CASSATLPQGIVNNSPLHF. The CDR3 DNA follows: TGTGCCAGCAGTGCGACACTACCACAGGGGATTGTAAACAATTCACCCCTCCACTTT.

This chain links TRBV18 with TRBJ1-2; D uncertain. Trimming shortened V by 3 bases and J by 8 bases, and 13 bases separated the two germline ends. Germline CDR1 KGHSH, CDR2 LQKENI. The CDR3 sequence is 13 residues long. DNA for the CDR3: TGTGCCAGCTCACCGTCACCTGGGCCGGGCTACACCTTC. Amino acids: CASSPSPGPGYTF.

The rearrangement links TRBV6-5 to TRBJ1-1; weak D call: TRBD1 (5 bases). The ends were cut back, 0 bases at V and 6 bases at J, with 14 bases in the middle. The CDR3 consists of 15 residues. Germline lookup yields CDR1 MNHEY and CDR2 SVGAGI. DNA for the CDR3: TGTGCCAGCAGTTACTCTTTGGCAGGGAGGTCTGAAGCTTTCTTT. Translated, it gives CASSYSLAGRSEAFF.

The CDR3 reads CASRQYANTGELFF. The CDR3 region has the DNA TGTGCCAGCAGACAGTACGCGAACACCGGGGAGCTGTTTTTT. The rearrangement links TRBV7-2 to TRBJ2-2; D gene unclear. The CDR3 loop spans 14 amino acids. The germline V gene has CDR1 SGHTA and CDR2 FQGNSA. V was cut by 6 bases and J by 0 bases, with 8 bases left in between.

This chain links TRBV15 with TRBJ1-2; TRBD1 matches 10 bases. After removal of 0 bases from V and 2 bases from J, the junction contained 12 bases not matched to a gene. The CDR3 spans 19 residues. The germline gives CDR1 LNHNV, CDR2 YYDKDF (reference sequence). CDR3 bases: TGTGCCACCAGCAGAGATGTAGGCGCGGGACAGGGGACCAACTATGGCTACACCTTC. This gives the protein CATSRDVGAGQGTNYGYTF. Based on the CDR3 plus reference TRBV15 and TRBJ1-2, the full variable domain is DAMVIQNPRYQVTQFGKPVTLSCSQTLNHNVMYWYQQKSSQAPKLLFHYYDKDFNNEADTPDNFQSRRPNTSFCFLDIRSPGLGDTAMYLCATSRDVGAGQGTNYGYTFGSGTRLTVV.

This rearrangement joins TRBV9 to TRBJ1-5; 10 nucleotides align to TRBD1. The CDR3 extends over 16 amino acids. Looked up from germline, CDR1 is SGDLS and CDR2 is YYNGEE. V gave up 3 bases and J gave up 3 bases; unmatched junction bases: 6. The CDR3 DNA reads TGTGCCAGCAGCGCGGGACAGGGGTTTGCCAATCAGCCCCAGCATTTT. It specifies CASSAGQGFANQPQHF.

CDR3 protein: CASSHDSEAFF. The CDR3 region has the DNA TGTGCCAGCAGCCATGACTCTGAAGCTTTCTTT. The V gene is TRBV3-1 (or the pseudogene TRBV3-2), the J gene TRBJ1-1; D call uncertain. Trimming cost V 3 bases and J 6 bases, with 5 bases left between them. CDR1 LGHDT and CDR2 YNNKEL come from the germline V gene (reference sequence). This CDR3 has 11 residues.

The chain links TRBV2 to TRBJ1-5; D might be TRBD1 (5 bases). Germline CDR1 and CDR2: SNHLY and FYNNEI. The CDR3 is 17 residues long. Trimming took 5 bases from V and 0 from J, leaving 17 bases between them. The DNA for the CDR3 is TGTGCCAGCAGTCACCACGGGGGGGGATATAGCAATCAGCCCCAGCATTTT. It codes for CASSHHGGGYSNQPQHF.

The sample holds one count of this clone. This chain connects TRBV6-5 to TRBJ1-2, with 9 bases fitting TRBD1. The germline V gene has CDR1 MNHEY and CDR2 SVGAGI. The CDR3 sequence is 16 residues long. V lost 2 bases and J lost 6; bases outside the gene matches: 10. As DNA, the CDR3 is TGTGCCAGCAGTTACGATGAGGACAGGGGAAGAGATGGCTACACCTTC. It is translated as CASSYDEDRGRDGYTF.

The chain carries TRBV28 and TRBJ2-6, with 7 positions matching TRBD1. The CDR3 has 16 residues. Losses at the gene ends were 8 bases for V and 2 bases for J; bases not matched to a gene: 9. From germline, CDR1 is MDHEN and CDR2 SYDVKM. CDR3 nucleotide sequence: TGTGCCAGCCGGAAAGGGGGCGGTACTGGGGCCAACGTCCTGACTTTC. Translated: CASRKGGGTGANVLTF.

The chain combines TRBV5-1 with TRBJ1-2, with a tentative D call TRBD1 (6 bases). V lost 5 bases and J lost 0, with 14 bases in between. Germline V gives CDR1 SGHRS, CDR2 YFSETQ. The CDR3 extends over 15 amino acids. In nucleotides, the CDR3 is TGCGCCAGCAGTCCCGGGACACTAACTAACTATGGCTACACCTTC. It codes for CASSPGTLTNYGYTF.

The chain employs TRBV13 and TRBJ1-2; no clear D. The length of the CDR3 is 13 residues. Germline CDR1 is PRHDT and CDR2 is FYEKMQ (reference sequence). V lost 0 bases to trimming and J lost 5 bases, with 7 bases between them. Here the CDR3 reads CASSLGELYGYTF. CDR3 in DNA: TGTGCCAGCAGCTTAGGGGAGCTTTATGGCTACACCTTC. Filled out from reference TRBV13 and TRBJ1-2, the complete variable domain reads AAGVIQSPRHLIKEKRETATLKCYPIPRHDTVYWYQQGPGQDPQFLISFYEKMQSDKGSIPDRFSAQQFSDYHSELNMSSLELGDSALYFCASSLGELYGYTFGSGTRLTVV.

This clone was picked up a small number of times. The chain links TRBV6-2 or TRBV6-3 to TRBJ1-5; D not resolved. CDR1 and CDR2 (germline): MNHEY, SVGEGT. This CDR3 is built from 16 residues. V lost 2 bases to trimming and J lost 3 bases, with 14 bases between them. The CDR3 DNA reads TGTGCCAGCAGTTACCGGGTAGGCAATTCCAATCAGCCCCAGCATTTT. It yields the protein CASSYRVGNSNQPQHF.

The rearrangement uses TRBV18 and TRBJ1-4; perhaps TRBD1 as D (5 bases). The CDR3 spans 16 residues. V lost 3 bases and J lost 6, with 17 bases in between. Germline values: CDR1 KGHSH, CDR2 LQKENI. The CDR3 DNA reads as TGTGCCAGCTCACCCTACCGCTGGGGGGAGGATGAAAAACTGTTTTTT. Encoded protein: CASSPYRWGEDEKLFF.

CDR3 region: CASSQTRGRGMNTEAFF. In DNA, the CDR3 is TGCGCCAGCAGCCAAACAAGGGGTCGAGGCATGAACACTGAAGCTTTCTTT. V and J are TRBV4-1 and TRBJ1-1; a weak D match, TRBD1 (5 bases). This CDR3 region has 17 residues. Trimming shortened V by 2 bases and J by 0 bases, and 16 bases separated the two germline ends. CDR1 is MGHRA and CDR2 is YSYEKL in the germline V gene.

This chain joins TRBV18 and TRBJ1-2, with 10 bases identical to TRBD1. Germline CDR1 reads KGHSH; CDR2 reads LQKENI. This CDR3 spans 11 amino acids. The DNA for the CDR3 is TGTGTGCGACAGGGGGCATCTGGCTACACCTTC. As protein: CVRQGASGYTF.

The chain joins TRBV5-4 to TRBJ1-1; D is undetermined. CDR3 length: 13 residues. V was trimmed by 4 bases and J by 7 bases, leaving 14 bases between them. The germline V gene encodes CDR1 SGHNT and CDR2 YYREEE (reference sequence). The CDR3 sequence is CASSPLLSGEAFF. Written as DNA, the CDR3 is TGTGCCAGCAGCCCCCTGCTGAGCGGTGAAGCTTTCTTT.

This clone appeared once. This chain joins TRBV11-2 and TRBJ1-2; D is unclear. The CDR3 is 16 residues long. Trimming removed 5 bases from V and 0 bases from J, with 16 bases in between. CDR1 and CDR2 from the germline V gene are SGHAT and FQNNGV. In nucleotides, the CDR3 is TGTGCCAGCAGCAACCATGACACCTCAGCTAACTATGGCTACACCTTC. Amino acid sequence: CASSNHDTSANYGYTF.

This clone was observed a handful of times. The V and J genes are TRBV5-4 and TRBJ2-3; no reliable D call. This CDR3 spans 15 amino acids. V was clipped by 1 base and J by 1 base, with 10 bases between them. CDR1 SGHNT and CDR2 YYREEE come from the germline V gene (reference sequence). CDR3 protein: CASSLRLQGTDTQYF. Written as DNA, the CDR3 is TGTGCCAGCAGCTTGCGGTTGCAAGGCACAGATACGCAGTATTTT.

This rearrangement joins TRBV18 to TRBJ2-5; TRBD2 might be the D (6 bases). Germline values: CDR1 KGHSH, CDR2 LQKENI. The V gene lost 4 bases and the J gene lost 5 bases, with 17 bases spanning the gap. There are 15 residues in the CDR3. The CDR3 coding sequence is TGTGCCAGCTCACTTGTTACCGGGAGTCCGGAGACCCAGTACTTC. It codes for CASSLVTGSPETQYF.

The rearrangement joins TRBV28 to TRBJ1-1; 7 positions match TRBD1. With V trimmed by 6 bases and J by 11 bases, 9 bases remained unmatched. Germline CDR1 MDHEN, CDR2 SYDVKM. The CDR3 runs 12 residues. CDR3 DNA: TGTGCCAGCAGCTTTACAGGGGCACAGGCTTTCTTT. It is translated as CASSFTGAQAFF.

CDR3 bases: TGTGCCAGCAGGACGACAGGGCGTACTGAAGCTTTCTTT. Its protein is CASRTTGRTEAFF. The chain joins TRBV6-6 to TRBJ1-1; 7 bases are shared with TRBD1. Germline CDR1 MNHNY, CDR2 SVGAGI (reference sequence). Losses at the gene ends were 6 bases for V and 5 bases for J; bases not matched to a gene: 6. This CDR3 has 13 residues.

This chain joins TRBV3-1 (or the pseudogene TRBV3-2) and TRBJ1-4, with 10 positions matching TRBD1. With 4 bases clipped from V and 5 bases from J, the junction kept 7 bases outside the gene matches. Per the germline V gene, CDR1 is LGHDT and CDR2 is YNNKEL (reference sequence). The CDR3 runs to 16 residues. The CDR3 region has the DNA TGTGCCAGCAGCCCCTTAGAGGGACAGGGGAATGAAAAACTGTTTTTT. Protein product: CASSPLEGQGNEKLFF.

V usage is TRBV25-1 and J usage is TRBJ1-2, with unresolved D. This CDR3 contains 11 residues. Trimming shortened V by 6 bases and J by 6 bases, and 8 bases separated the two germline ends. The germline gives CDR1 MGHDK, CDR2 SYGVNS. The CDR3 loop reads CASRHSNGYTF. DNA for the CDR3: TGTGCCAGCAGACATTCAAATGGCTACACCTTC.

This clone was picked up a small number of times. The rearrangement links TRBV7-9 to TRBJ2-7; D is unresolved. Germline V gene data show CDR1 as SEHNR and CDR2 as FQNEAQ (reference sequence). V was trimmed by 0 bases and J by 6 bases, leaving 9 bases between them. The CDR3 totals 13 residues. The CDR3 sequence is CASSLAGPGEQYV. The CDR3 DNA is TGTGCCAGCAGCTTAGCTGGCCCGGGCGAGCAGTACGTC.

The rearrangement links TRBV15 to TRBJ2-4, with 7 nucleotides matching TRBD1. V was clipped by 1 base and J by 8 bases; unmatched bases: 5. Looked up from germline, CDR1 is LNHNV and CDR2 is YYDKDF (reference sequence). CDR3 length equals 14 residues. The CDR3: CATSRVRQGDIQYF. In DNA, the CDR3 is TGTGCCACCAGCAGAGTGCGGCAGGGGGACATTCAGTACTTC.

The chain joins TRBV18 to TRBJ1-6, with TRBD1 matching over 10 bases. V was pared by 5 bases and J by 10 bases, with 5 bases of the junction left unmatched. Germline CDR1 KGHSH, CDR2 LQKENI. CDR3 size: 14 residues. CDR3 sequence: CASSGTGERSPLHF. In DNA, the CDR3 is TGTGCCAGCTCAGGGACAGGGGAGCGATCACCCCTCCACTTT.